The source of this T cell receptor beta chain is a study of CXCR3-negative and CXCR3-positive naive CD8 T cells. The overall study: Total TRB output reached 110 million to 150 million reads, about 1.5 +/- 0.3 million per library. General study points: Once cells were cryopreserved, CXCR3 expression went down partly, and most assays used fresh PBMCs. Diversity in memory CD8+ cells fell much lower than the comparably high levels seen in both naive subsets.

Germline CDR1 and CDR2: SEHNR and FQNEAQ (reference sequence). The CDR3 totals 13 residues. All TRB cDNA libraries came from 5' RACE performed with UMI labels. TCRdb derives one entry per CDR3 protein from the 5' RACE reads, leaving out DNA. This sample's table has approximately 38,000 distinct CDR3 sequences. About this clonotype: Its matching antigen is unknown.

Per CD8+ T cell subset, triplicate sorts of 300,000 or so cells each were done. The gene calls are TRBV7-9 and TRBJ1-2; TCRdb's D gene call, TRBD1, goes unchecked for lack of DNA. Sequencing was carried out using memory CD8+ T cells from blood. The TCR was taken from a human donor in good health. Some clones in this sample may be carry-over from other donors' samples. CDR3 sequence reads: CASSLEGAWGYTF.